Listed below are T cell receptor beta chains from one sample, sequenced in a study of blood T cell repertoires in COVID-19. Assay used: immunoSEQ multiplex PCR; TCRdb lists only in-frame clones, some missing. The sample carries over 130,000 clones, about 74% recorded once. Sequenced input: peripheral blood. These receptors were collected from a man aged 50 to 59 with acute or convalescent COVID-19. Each CDR3 is given with its conserved first and last residue.

v_gene: TRBV7-9
j_gene: TRBJ2-7
CDR3aa: CASSLATEDRTPYEQYF

v_gene: TRBV29-1
j_gene: TRBJ1-3
CDR3aa: CSVEGQVGNTIYF

v_gene: TRBV12-5
j_gene: TRBJ1-1
CDR3aa: CASGLFTGTGVPTEAFF

v_gene: TRBV7-8
j_gene: TRBJ1-1
CDR3aa: CASSLGFGEGTEAFF

v_gene: TRBV15
j_gene: TRBJ2-5
CDR3aa: CATSRAYLETQYF

v_gene: TRBV5-1
j_gene: TRBJ2-5
CDR3aa: CASSLTGWQETQYF

v_gene: TRBV5-4
j_gene: TRBJ2-5
CDR3aa: CASSLTGGETQYF

v_gene: TRBV9
j_gene: TRBJ2-5
CDR3aa: CASSVQGGETQYF

v_gene: TRBV7-9
j_gene: TRBJ2-1
CDR3aa: CASSAEVGGQFF

v_gene: TRBV6-6
j_gene: TRBJ1-6
CDR3aa: CASSPRGSSYNSPLHF

v_gene: TRBV19
j_gene: TRBJ1-1
CDR3aa: CASSIFGENTEAFF

v_gene: TRBV10-1
j_gene: TRBJ2-7
CDR3aa: CASSEPLAGGIYEQYF

v_gene: TRBV20-1
j_gene: TRBJ2-1
CDR3aa: CSARWLNEQFF

v_gene: TRBV6-5
j_gene: TRBJ1-1
CDR3aa: CASSFRTGASFF

v_gene: TRBV19
j_gene: TRBJ1-1
CDR3aa: CATEGQLNTEAFF

v_gene: TRBV6-1
j_gene: TRBJ1-1
CDR3aa: CASSEMVGQGASEAFF

v_gene: TRBV5-1
j_gene: TRBJ2-5
CDR3aa: CASSRIGVQETQYF

v_gene: TRBV2
j_gene: TRBJ1-5
CDR3aa: CASRQGSSNQPQHF